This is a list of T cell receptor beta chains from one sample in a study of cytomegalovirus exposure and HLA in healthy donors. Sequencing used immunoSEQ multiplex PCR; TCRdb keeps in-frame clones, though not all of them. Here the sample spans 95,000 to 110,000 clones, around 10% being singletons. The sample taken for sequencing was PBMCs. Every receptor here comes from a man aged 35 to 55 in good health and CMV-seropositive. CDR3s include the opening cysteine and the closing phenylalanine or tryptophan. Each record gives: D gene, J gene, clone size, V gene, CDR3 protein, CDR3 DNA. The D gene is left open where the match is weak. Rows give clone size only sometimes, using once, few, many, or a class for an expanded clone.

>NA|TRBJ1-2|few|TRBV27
CASSFAGTNYGYTF
TGTGCCAGCAGTTTTGCGGGCACCAACTATGGCTACACCTTC
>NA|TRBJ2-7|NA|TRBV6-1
CASSERRGVSYEQYF
TGTGCCAGCAGTGAAAGGAGAGGCGTCTCCTACGAGCAGTACTTC
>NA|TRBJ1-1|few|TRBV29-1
CSVIRDTEAFF
TGCAGCGTTATCCGGGACACTGAAGCTTTCTTT
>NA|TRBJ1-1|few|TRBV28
CASSLGANTEAFF
TGTGCCAGCAGTTTGGGGGCAAACACTGAAGCTTTCTTT
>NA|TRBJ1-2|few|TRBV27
CASSSLDYGYTF
TGTGCCAGCAGTTCCCTTGACTACGGCTACACCTTC
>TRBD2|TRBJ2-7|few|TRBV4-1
CASSQDMAGGFREQYF
TGCGCCAGCAGCCAAGATATGGCGGGAGGATTCCGCGAGCAGTACTTC
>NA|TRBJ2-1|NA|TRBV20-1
CSAEQGSAFF
TGCAGTGCTGAACAGGGTAGCGCGTTCTTC
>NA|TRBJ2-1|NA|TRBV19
CATTTGSAYNEQFF
TGTGCCACAACCACAGGAAGCGCTTACAATGAGCAGTTCTTC
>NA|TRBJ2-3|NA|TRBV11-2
CASSFQAGLQVDTQYF
TGTGCCAGCAGCTTTCAAGCGGGCCTACAGGTGGATACGCAGTATTTT
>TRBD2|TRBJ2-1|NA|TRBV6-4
CASSTTSGDYNEQFF
TGTGCCAGCAGTACGACTAGCGGGGACTACAATGAGCAGTTCTTC
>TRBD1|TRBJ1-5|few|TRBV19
CASSIAGGTGSNQPQHF
TGTGCCAGTAGTATAGCTGGAGGGACAGGGTCGAATCAGCCCCAGCATTTT
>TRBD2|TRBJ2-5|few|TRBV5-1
CASSPAGQEETQYF
TGCGCCAGCAGCCCAGCGGGGCAGGAAGAGACCCAGTACTTC
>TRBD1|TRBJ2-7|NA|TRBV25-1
CASSGPGQGVEQYF
TGTGCCAGCAGTGGTCCGGGACAGGGGGTCGAGCAGTACTTC
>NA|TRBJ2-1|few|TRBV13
CASSLVSNNEQFF
TGTGCCAGCAGCTTAGTCTCTAACAATGAGCAGTTCTTC
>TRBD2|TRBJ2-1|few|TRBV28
CASSLAGRESPYNEQFF
TGTGCCAGCAGTTTAGCCGGGAGGGAATCCCCCTACAATGAGCAGTTCTTC
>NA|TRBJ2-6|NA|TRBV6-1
CASSGQGISGANALTF
TGTGCCAGCAGTGGCCAGGGTATCTCTGGGGCCAACGCCCTGACTTTC
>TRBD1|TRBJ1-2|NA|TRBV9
CASSVDAGQGSHGYTF
TGTGCCAGCAGCGTAGACGCCGGACAGGGATCTCATGGCTACACCTTC
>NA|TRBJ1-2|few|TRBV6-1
CASSEEATRRTNYGYTF
TGTGCCAGCAGTGAAGAGGCGACAAGGAGGACTAACTATGGCTACACCTTC
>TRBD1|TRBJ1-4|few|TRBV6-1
CASSEGTGREKLFF
TGTGCCAGCAGTGAAGGGACAGGGAGAGAAAAACTGTTTTTT
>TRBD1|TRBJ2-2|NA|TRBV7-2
CASSNRGTNTGELFF
TGTGCCAGCAGCAACAGGGGAACGAACACCGGGGAGCTGTTTTTT
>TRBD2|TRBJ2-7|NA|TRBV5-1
CASSPRLAGDPYEQYF
TGCGCCAGCAGCCCGCGACTAGCGGGAGATCCCTACGAGCAGTACTTC
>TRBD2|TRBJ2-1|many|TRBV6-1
CASKIQRGDNEQFF
TGTGCCAGCAAGATCCAGCGGGGAGACAATGAGCAGTTCTTC
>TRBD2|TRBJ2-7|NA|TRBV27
CASSSRLAGLQEQYF
TGTGCCAGCAGTTCCCGACTAGCGGGATTGCAGGAGCAGTACTTC
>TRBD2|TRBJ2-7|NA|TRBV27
CASSLYGLADSYEQYF
TGTGCCAGCAGTTTATACGGACTAGCGGACTCCTACGAGCAGTACTTC
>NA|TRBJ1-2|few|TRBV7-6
CASSSTGSGRYGYTF
TGTGCCAGCAGCAGTACAGGGTCGGGTCGGTATGGCTACACCTTC
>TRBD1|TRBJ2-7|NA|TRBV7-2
CASSQITGDTYEQYF
TGTGCCAGCAGCCAAATTACAGGGGACACCTACGAGCAGTACTTC
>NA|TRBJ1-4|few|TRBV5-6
CASSLPRESGEKLFF
TGTGCCAGCAGCTTGCCTAGGGAAAGCGGAGAAAAACTGTTTTTT
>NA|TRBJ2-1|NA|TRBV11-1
CASSLASGSYNEQFF
TGTGCCAGCAGCTTAGCTAGCGGCTCCTACAATGAGCAGTTCTTC
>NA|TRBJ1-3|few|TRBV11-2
CASSTQGSGNTIYF
TGTGCCAGCAGCACACAGGGTTCTGGAAACACCATATATTTT
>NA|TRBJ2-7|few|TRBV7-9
CASSPPSGVPVYEQYF
TGTGCCAGCAGCCCCCCCTCGGGGGTGCCTGTATACGAGCAGTACTTC
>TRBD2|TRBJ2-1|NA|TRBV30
CACADRAGGPYEQFF
TGTGCCTGTGCCGACAGGGCGGGAGGGCCTTATGAGCAGTTCTTC
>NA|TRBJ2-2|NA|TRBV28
CASSLFLAGNTGELFF
TGTGCCAGCAGTTTATTTCTTGCAGGGAACACCGGGGAGCTGTTTTTT
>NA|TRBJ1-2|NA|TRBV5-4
CASREAGAGYGYTF
TGTGCCAGCCGGGAGGCAGGGGCGGGCTATGGCTACACCTTC
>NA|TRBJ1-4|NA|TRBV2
CASTRDEKLFF
TGTGCCAGCACGAGAGATGAAAAACTGTTTTTT
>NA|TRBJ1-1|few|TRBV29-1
CSYVGGNTEAFF
TGCAGCTATGTAGGAGGGAACACTGAAGCTTTCTTT
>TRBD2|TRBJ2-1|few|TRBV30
CAWVGTSRYNEQFF
TGTGCCTGGGTGGGGACTAGCAGATACAATGAGCAGTTCTTC
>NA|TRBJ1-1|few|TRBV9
CASSEQPLNTEAFF
TGTGCCAGCAGCGAACAGCCCTTGAACACTGAAGCTTTCTTT
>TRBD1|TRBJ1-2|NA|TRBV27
CASSPPSGTGGYYGYTF
TGTGCCAGCAGTCCCCCCTCCGGGACAGGGGGATATTATGGCTACACCTTC
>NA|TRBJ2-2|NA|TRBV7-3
CASSLIQGRYGRTGELFF
TGTGCCAGCAGCTTAATCCAGGGGCGGTACGGCCGTACCGGGGAGCTGTTTTTT
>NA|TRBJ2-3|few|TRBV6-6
CASTNGVLDPDTQYF
TGTGCCAGCACCAACGGGGTACTAGATCCAGATACGCAGTATTTT
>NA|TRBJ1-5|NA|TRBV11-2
CASSQGSNQPQHF
TGTGCCAGCAGTCAGGGGAGCAATCAGCCCCAGCATTTT
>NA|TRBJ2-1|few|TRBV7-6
CASSLNSKEQFF
TGTGCCAGCAGCTTAAACAGCAAGGAGCAGTTCTTC
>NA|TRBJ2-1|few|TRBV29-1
CSVTNPRGRSYNEQFF
TGCAGCGTAACCAACCCTAGGGGAAGATCCTACAATGAGCAGTTCTTC
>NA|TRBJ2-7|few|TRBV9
CASSDNSYEQYF
TGTGCCAGCAGCGACAACAGTTACGAGCAGTACTTC
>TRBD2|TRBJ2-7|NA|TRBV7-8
CASSLELASYKQYF
TGTGCCAGCAGCTTAGAACTAGCGAGCTACAAGCAGTACTTC
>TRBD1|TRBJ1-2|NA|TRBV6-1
CASSSYRGGYTF
TGTGCCAGCAGTTCCTACAGGGGTGGCTACACCTTC
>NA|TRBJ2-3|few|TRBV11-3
CASSLGGGYDTQYF
TGTGCCAGCAGCTTAGGGGGCGGTTACGATACGCAGTATTTT
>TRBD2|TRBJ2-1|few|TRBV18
CASSPGTSGINYNEQFF
TGTGCCAGCTCACCAGGGACTAGCGGGATCAATTACAATGAGCAGTTCTTC
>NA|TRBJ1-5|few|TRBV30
CAWSVAGSSNQPQHF
TGTGCCTGGAGTGTAGCGGGTTCGAGCAATCAGCCCCAGCATTTT
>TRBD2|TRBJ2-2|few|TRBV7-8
CASSGRTSGAVITGELFF
TGTGCCAGCAGCGGCCGGACTAGCGGGGCCGTTATCACCGGGGAGCTGTTTTTT
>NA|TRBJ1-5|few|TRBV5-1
CASSKEGQPYQPQHF
TGCGCCAGCAGCAAGGAAGGACAGCCATATCAGCCCCAGCATTTT
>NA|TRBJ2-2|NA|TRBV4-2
CASSQETGDITGELFF
TGTGCCAGCAGCCAAGAAACGGGGGATATCACCGGGGAGCTGTTTTTT
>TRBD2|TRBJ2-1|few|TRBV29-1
CSVVRTSGVRGEQFF
TGCAGCGTTGTCAGGACTAGCGGGGTTCGGGGGGAGCAGTTCTTC
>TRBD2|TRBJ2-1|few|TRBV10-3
CAISDRAGNAGDTSYNEQFF
TGTGCCATCAGTGATAGGGCAGGTAACGCGGGAGATACGTCCTACAATGAGCAGTTCTTC
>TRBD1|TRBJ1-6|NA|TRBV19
CASSDGTGDYSPLHF
TGTGCCAGTAGTGACGGGACAGGGGATTACTCACCCCTCCACTTT
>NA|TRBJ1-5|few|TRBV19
CASSDIGSNQPQHF
TGTGCCAGTAGTGACATTGGTAGCAATCAGCCCCAGCATTTT
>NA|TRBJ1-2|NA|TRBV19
CASSWELGANYGYTF
TGTGCCAGTAGTTGGGAGCTTGGGGCTAACTATGGCTACACCTTC